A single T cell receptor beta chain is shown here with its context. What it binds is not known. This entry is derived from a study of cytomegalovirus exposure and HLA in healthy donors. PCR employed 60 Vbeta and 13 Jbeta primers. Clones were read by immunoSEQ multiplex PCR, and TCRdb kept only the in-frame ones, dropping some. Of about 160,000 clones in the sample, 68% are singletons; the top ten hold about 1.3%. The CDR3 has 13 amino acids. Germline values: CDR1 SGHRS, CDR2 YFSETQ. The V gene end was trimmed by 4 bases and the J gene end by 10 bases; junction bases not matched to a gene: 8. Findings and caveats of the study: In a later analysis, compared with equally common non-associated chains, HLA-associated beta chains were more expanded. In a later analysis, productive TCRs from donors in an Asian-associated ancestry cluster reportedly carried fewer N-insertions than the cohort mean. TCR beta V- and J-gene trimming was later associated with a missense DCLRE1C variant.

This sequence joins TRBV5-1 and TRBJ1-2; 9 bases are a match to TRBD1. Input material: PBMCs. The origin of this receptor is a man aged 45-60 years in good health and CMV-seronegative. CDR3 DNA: TGCGCCAGCAGCACGGACAGGGGCCTGGACTACACCTTC. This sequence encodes CASSTDRGLDYTF.